The 4 T cell receptor beta chains reported below all come from one sample, sequenced in a study of blood T cell repertoires in COVID-19. Method: immunoSEQ multiplex PCR; TCRdb's copy keeps in-frame clones and lacks some. The sample comprises 37,000 or so clones, about 88% of which are singletons, and 12% rests with the top ten. Sequenced sample: peripheral blood. Receptor source: a man in his 60s with active COVID-19.

A word on this clone: The sample carries other DNA sequences with the same CDR3. CDR3 amino acids: CASSLGLAGYNEQFF. DNA of the CDR3: TGTGCCAGCAGCTTGGGGCTAGCGGGCTACAATGAGCAGTTCTTC. The chain joins TRBV7-3 to TRBJ2-1; TRBD2 matches at 8 bases. The CDR3 is 15 residues long. The junction had 4 bases not matched to a gene; V was cut back by 3 bases and J by 3 bases. CDR1 is SGHTA and CDR2 is FQGTGA in the germline V gene.

The chain carries TRBV27 and TRBJ2-3, with 8 positions matching TRBD1. CDR3 length equals 16 residues. Germline values: CDR1 MNHEY, CDR2 SMNVEV (reference sequence). After removal of 5 bases from V and 1 base from J, the junction contained 8 bases not matched to a gene. The CDR3: CASSTGQGWGTDTQYF. DNA of the CDR3: TGTGCCAGCAGTACCGGACAGGGTTGGGGCACAGATACGCAGTATTTT.

This clone showed up just once. The chain recombines TRBV11-2 with TRBJ2-1, with 13 bases lining up with TRBD2. The ends lost 5 bases at V and 9 bases at J; junction bases unmatched: 7. There are 15 residues in the CDR3. Germline CDR1 reads SGHAT; CDR2 reads FQNNGV. CDR3 sequence: CASSRGLAGVFEQFF. CDR3 DNA sequence: TGTGCCAGCAGCCGTGGACTAGCGGGAGTATTTGAGCAGTTCTTC.

The rearrangement uses TRBV3-1 (or the pseudogene TRBV3-2) and TRBJ1-1, with D tentatively TRBD1 (6 bases). Germline assignment: CDR1 LGHDT and CDR2 YNNKEL (reference sequence). The CDR3 runs 12 residues. Trimming removed 4 bases at V and 11 bases at J, with 14 bases between. In DNA, the CDR3 is TGTGCCAGCAGCCGAACCACAGGGTTTGCTTTCTTT. Residues: CASSRTTGFAFF.